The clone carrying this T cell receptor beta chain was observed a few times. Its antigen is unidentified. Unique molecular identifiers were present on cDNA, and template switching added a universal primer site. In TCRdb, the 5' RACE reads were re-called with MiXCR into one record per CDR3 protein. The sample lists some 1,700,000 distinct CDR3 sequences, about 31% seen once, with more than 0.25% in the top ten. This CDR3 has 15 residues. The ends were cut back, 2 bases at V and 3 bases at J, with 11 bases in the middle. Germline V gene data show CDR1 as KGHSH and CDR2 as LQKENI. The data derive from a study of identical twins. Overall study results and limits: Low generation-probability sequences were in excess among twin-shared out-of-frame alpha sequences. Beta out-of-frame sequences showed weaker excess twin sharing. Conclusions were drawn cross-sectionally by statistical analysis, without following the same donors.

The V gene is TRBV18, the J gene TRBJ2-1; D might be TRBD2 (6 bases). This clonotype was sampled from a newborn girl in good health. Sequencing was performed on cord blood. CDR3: CASSPTGDVYNEQFF. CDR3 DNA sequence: TGTGCCAGCTCACCAACGGGGGACGTCTACAATGAGCAGTTCTTC.